One sample yielded the 9 T cell receptor beta chains listed below, sequenced in a study of T cells in Graves' hyperthyroidism and ophthalmopathy (dated by TCRdb to between 2018 and 2021). The method was multiplex PCR. Instrument used: Illumina HiSeq 2000. TCR beta CDR3 regions were amplified from RNA transcripts. A first-round RT-PCR of the TCR CDR3 used the HTBI primer set with the Qiagen OneStep RT-PCR kit. TCRdb reprocessing: public reads trimmed at Q25 with fastp, clones called with MiXCR, in-frame beta chains kept. One record per CDR3 amino acid sequence lists the most common genes and DNA. A total of roughly 400,000 distinct CDR3 sequences appear in this sample, 25% of them only once. Clones ranked in the top ten supply more than 60% of the sample. Sequencing was done on a sample of blood. The receptors come from a man aged 50 to 60 with Graves' hyperthyroidism.

The gene calls are TRBV3-1 and TRBJ2-7; a possible D gene is TRBD2 (5 bases). The germline gives CDR1 LGHDT, CDR2 YNNKEL (reference sequence). Trimming pared 4 bases from V and 4 bases from J, leaving 14 bases between. This CDR3 spans 14 amino acids. The CDR3 reads CASSPDGVMYEQYF. In DNA, the CDR3 is TGTGCCAGCAGCCCGGACGGGGTAATGTACGAGCAGTACTTC.

The chain links TRBV6-1 to TRBJ2-7; 7 bases match TRBD2. The CDR3 has 16 amino acids. Germline V lookup: CDR1 MNHNS, CDR2 SASEGT. With 5 bases clipped from V and 0 bases from J, the junction kept 10 bases outside the gene matches. CDR3 in DNA: TGTGCCAGCAGTACCCCCAAGCGGGGTGGCTCCTACGAGCAGTACTTC. Amino acids: CASSTPKRGGSYEQYF.

The rearrangement links TRBV7-3 to TRBJ2-7; D is unresolved. The CDR3 consists of 16 residues. The V gene's germline CDR1 is SGHTA and CDR2 FQGTGA. CDR3 in DNA: TGTGCTAACACCCGCTGGAAGACCCCCGGAGCCTACGAGCAGTACTTC. It translates to CANTRWKTPGAYEQYF. Drawing the rest from reference TRBV7-3 and TRBJ2-7, the complete variable domain is GAGVSQTPSNKVTEKGKYVELRCDPISGHTALYWYRQSLGQGPEFLIYFQGTGAADDSGLPNDRFFAVRPEGSVSTLKIQRTERGDSAVYLCANTRWKTPGAYEQYFGPGTRLTVT.

The genes are TRBV7-9 and TRBJ2-7, with 8 bases matching TRBD1. Germline CDR1 and CDR2: SEHNR and FQNEAQ (reference sequence). V lost 6 bases and J lost 5; bases outside the gene matches: 6. The CDR3 is made up of 13 amino acids. Here the CDR3 DNA reads TGTGCCAGCAGTATTGACAGGGGCCACGAGCAGTACTTC. Translating gives CASSIDRGHEQYF.

Only a few counts were recorded for this clonotype. V and J are TRBV16 and TRBJ2-1; either TRBD1 or TRBD2 may fit D (6 bases each). Germline V CDR1 and CDR2: KGHSY, FQNENV. The length of the CDR3 is 18 residues. The V end lost 1 base, the J end lost 6 bases, and 22 bases lay between the germline ends. CDR3 protein: CASSQYRNKGGTGNEQFF. The DNA of the CDR3 is TGTGCCAGCAGCCAATACCGTAACAAGGGGGGTACGGGCAATGAGCAGTTCTTC.

This clonotype turned up a few times. This rearrangement joins TRBV6-5 to TRBJ2-2; no clear D. CDR1 and CDR2 from the germline V gene are MNHEY and SVGAGI. This CDR3 has 14 amino acids. V lost 2 bases to trimming and J lost 4 bases, with 8 bases between them. CDR3 in DNA: TGTGCCAGCAGTTACGGGCGGACCACCGGGGAGCTGTTTTTT. Protein sequence: CASSYGRTTGELFF.

The rearrangement links TRBV12-3 or TRBV12-4 to TRBJ2-7; D is undetermined. V was cut by 5 bases and J by 2 bases, with 19 bases left in between. There are 16 residues in the CDR3. Here the CDR3 DNA reads TGTGCCAGCAGTCAATTGGAGCTGGCCGTTGCCTACGAGCAGTACTTC. Its protein is CASSQLELAVAYEQYF.

The rearrangement joins TRBV5-1 to TRBJ1-3; D unresolved. The V end lost 0 bases, the J end lost 3 bases, and 13 bases lay between the germline ends. The CDR3 is 16 amino acids. The germline V gene has CDR1 SGHRS and CDR2 YFSETQ. The CDR3 DNA sequence: TGCGCCAGCAGCTTGGCCGGGGTGGTCCGTGGAAACACCATATATTTT. Translation gives CASSLAGVVRGNTIYF.

The chain recombines TRBV20-1 with TRBJ2-4; D possibly corresponds to TRBD1 (6 bases). V was pared by 5 bases and J by 1 base, with 27 bases between. Germline V CDR1 and CDR2: DFQATT, SNEGSKA (reference sequence). This CDR3 has 19 amino acids. The CDR3 bases are TGCAGTGCTTACTACGGACGTTTTTCCGGGACACCGGCCAAAAACATTCAGTACTTC. Protein sequence: CSAYYGRFSGTPAKNIQYF.